The rows below give T cell receptor beta chains drawn from one sample of a study of T-cell reconstitution after alpha-beta-depleted transplantation in children. MiXCR, run by TCRdb on the PCR reads, gives a single entry per CDR3 protein. The table includes 700,000 to 850,000 distinct CDR3 sequences, roughly 15% detected once. The sequences come from PBMCs, mostly from graft donor cells, collected 360 days after TCRalphabeta/CD19-depleted stem cell transplant. The source is a male patient younger than 18 who had a stem cell transplant for acute lymphoblastic leukemia, so the T cells may come from the graft donor. The CDR3 runs from the conserved cysteine through the conserved F or W. The D gene is left open where the match is weak. The listing skips clone size in some rows; elsewhere it reads once, few, many or a size class.

CDR3nt	CDR3aa	d_gene	v_gene	j_gene	abundance
TGTGCCAGCAGTTTCTCGTCGGAAGGGGTTAGCAATCAGCCCCAGCATTTT	CASSFSSEGVSNQPQHF	.	TRBV12-3/TRBV12-4	TRBJ1-5	few
TGTGCCAGCCACGAACGCTACGAGCAGTACTTC	CASHERYEQYF	.	TRBV2	TRBJ2-7	.
TGTGCCAGCAGTGGGAGGGGGTCTAATGAAAAACTGTTTTTT	CASSGRGSNEKLFF	.	TRBV6-1	TRBJ1-4	few
TGTGCCACCAGTCAACAGGGAGGAGGCCACGAGCAGTACTTC	CATSQQGGGHEQYF	.	TRBV24-1	TRBJ2-7	.
TGTGCCAGCAGCCCCGTTTATTCGATGTTTAGGAACACCGGGGAGCTGTTTTTT	CASSPVYSMFRNTGELFF	.	TRBV11-2	TRBJ2-2	few
TGCGCCAGCAGCCCAAACTACAGGGGTGGCACTGAAGCTTTCTTT	CASSPNYRGGTEAFF	TRBD1	TRBV5-1	TRBJ1-1	few
TGCGCCAGCAGCTCAGGTTACGAGTTGTACTTC	CASSSGYELYF	.	TRBV5-1	TRBJ2-7	.
TGTGCCAGCAGCTCCCGGGGCAGTGGGGGCAATGAGCAGTTCTTC	CASSSRGSGGNEQFF	.	TRBV11-1	TRBJ2-1	many
TGTGCCAGCAGTGATGATAAGACTAGCGGAGCCTCCCTCTACAATGAGCAGTTCTTC	CASSDDKTSGASLYNEQFF	TRBD2	TRBV2	TRBJ2-1	many
TGCAGTGCTGCGGAGCAGCATTACAATGAGCAGTTCTTC	CSAAEQHYNEQFF	.	TRBV20-1	TRBJ2-1	.